These 29 T cell receptor beta chains came from one sample sequenced in a study of neurological immune-mediated disorders. TCRdb re-called the 5' RACE reads with MiXCR, one entry per CDR3 protein. The top ten hold under 4.5% of the sample, which has approximately 40,000 distinct CDR3 sequences, approximately 15% seen once. The source material was CD4+ T cells from blood. These receptors were taken from a woman aged 60-75 years with HTLV-1-associated myelopathy (HAM/TSP).

This clonotype has a count of ten or more. This chain links TRBV10-2 with TRBJ1-4; 10 positions match TRBD1. Germline V CDR1 and CDR2: WSHSY, SAAADI. V lost 4 bases to trimming and J lost 0 bases; unmatched junction nucleotides: 11. The CDR3 sequence is 19 residues long. The CDR3 sequence: CASSGGGQGLAPTNEKLFF. CDR3 coding DNA: TGCGCCAGCAGTGGGGGGGGACAGGGGCTCGCTCCAACTAATGAAAAACTGTTTTTT.

In this sample, this clonotype turned up many times. The V and J genes are TRBV4-1 and TRBJ1-4; no reliable D call. CDR3 length equals 16 residues. V lost 0 bases and J lost 4, with 12 bases in between. Germline V lookup: CDR1 MGHRA, CDR2 YSYEKL. The CDR3 loop is CASSQDGRAGNEKLFF. In nucleotides, the CDR3 is TGCGCCAGCAGCCAAGATGGACGGGCTGGTAATGAAAAACTGTTTTTT.

This clonotype was seen many times. The J gene is TRBJ1-2, the V gene TRBV29-1; 7 nucleotides agree with TRBD1. The CDR3 contains 16 residues. The germline V gene has CDR1 SQVTM and CDR2 ANQGSEA. With V trimmed by 0 bases and J by 9 bases, 16 bases remained unmatched. CDR3 DNA sequence: TGCAGCGTTGAAGAGGGCAAAGGGGGCGCAGAGTTTAGCTACACCTTC. Translation gives CSVEEGKGGAEFSYTF.

This clonotype was recorded many times. The chain couples TRBV7-3 to TRBJ1-2; 8 positions agree with TRBD1. After removal of 3 bases from V and 6 bases from J, the junction contained 3 bases not matched to a gene. CDR3 length: 13 amino acids. Germline V gene data show CDR1 as SGHTA and CDR2 as FQGTGA. DNA of the CDR3: TGTGCCAGCAGCTTCGACAGGGGAAATGGCTACACCTTC. It yields the protein CASSFDRGNGYTF.

This clonotype was counted ten times or more. The chain is built from TRBV5-6 and TRBJ2-1, with 11 positions matching TRBD2. The CDR3 covers 16 residues. Germline CDR1 SGHDT, CDR2 YYEEEE. V dropped 0 bases and J dropped 5; count of bases not matched to a gene: 4. This CDR3 is CASSLAGTSGHNEQFF. The CDR3 nucleotides read TGTGCCAGCAGCTTGGCCGGGACTAGCGGTCACAATGAGCAGTTCTTC.

This clonotype was counted at least ten times. This chain links TRBV5-1 with TRBJ1-4, with 9 positions matching TRBD1. Germline V lookup: CDR1 SGHRS, CDR2 YFSETQ. CDR3 length: 15 amino acids. V dropped 0 bases and J dropped 7; count of bases not matched to a gene: 4. The CDR3 loop reads CASSLAGTGSEKLFF. As DNA, the CDR3 is TGCGCCAGCAGCTTGGCCGGGACAGGGAGTGAAAAACTGTTTTTT.

At least ten counts were recorded for this clonotype. The genes are TRBV12-3 or TRBV12-4 and TRBJ2-4; D may be TRBD2 (5 bases). The CDR3 extends over 16 amino acids. Trimming left V 6 bases short and J 0 bases short, with 15 bases between. CDR3 sequence reads: CASRVGLAVAKNIQYF. The CDR3 DNA follows: TGTGCCAGCAGGGTAGGCCTAGCTGTAGCCAAAAACATTCAGTACTTC.

This clonotype was recorded at least ten times. This chain uses TRBV3-1 with TRBJ1-2; 8 bases fit TRBD1. CDR1 is LGHDT and CDR2 is YNNKEL in the germline V gene (reference sequence). The CDR3 runs 12 residues. V was clipped by 0 bases and J by 13 bases; unmatched bases: 4. The CDR3 DNA reads TGTGCCAGCAGCCAAGAGACAGGGGAGGGCACCTTC. Encoded protein: CASSQETGEGTF.

This clonotype has ten or more counts. This sequence joins TRBV7-7 and TRBJ2-2; D is ambiguous. Germline V lookup: CDR1 SSHAT, CDR2 FNYEAQ (reference sequence). The CDR3 extends over 14 amino acids. Trimming removed 5 bases from V and 7 bases from J, with 14 bases in between. This CDR3 reads CASSPDLAIGELFF. The CDR3 nucleotides read TGTGCCAGCAGCCCGGACCTCGCCATCGGGGAGCTGTTTTTT.

This clonotype was detected many times. The CDR3 region is CSANRDGWAWNTEAFF. In DNA, the CDR3 is TGCAGTGCTAACCGTGACGGGTGGGCATGGAACACTGAAGCTTTCTTT. The gene calls are TRBV20-1 and TRBJ1-1, with no clear D. This CDR3 comprises 16 residues. The V gene's germline CDR1 is DFQATT and CDR2 SNEGSKA (reference sequence). Trimming shortened V by 4 bases and J by 1 base, and 19 bases separated the two germline ends.

This clonotype is medium-sized (0.01 to 0.1%) in the sample. This sequence joins TRBV20-1 and TRBJ2-2; 9 bases map to TRBD1. The CDR3 sequence is 15 residues long. V lost 3 bases to trimming and J lost 0 bases; unmatched junction nucleotides: 2. Per germline, CDR1 DFQATT and CDR2 SNEGSKA (reference sequence). The CDR3 DNA sequence: TGCAGTGCTAGGCGACAGGGGGCGAACACCGGGGAGCTGTTTTTT. Amino acid sequence: CSARRQGANTGELFF.

This clonotype was recorded at least ten times. The chain joins TRBV27 to TRBJ2-3; D assignment may be TRBD1 or TRBD2 (5 bases each). V lost 7 bases and J 2 bases, leaving 13 bases between the germline ends. Germline V lookup: CDR1 MNHEY, CDR2 SMNVEV (reference sequence). This CDR3 is built from 14 residues. CDR3 amino acids: CASTLMGTTDTQYF. CDR3 nucleotide sequence: TGTGCCAGCACCCTTATGGGGACCACAGATACGCAGTATTTT.

This clonotype was counted many times. The chain links TRBV12-5 to TRBJ2-7; D not certain. Germline V gene data show CDR1 as LGHNT and CDR2 as FRNRAP. The CDR3 has 19 residues. The ends were cut back, 0 bases at V and 0 bases at J, with 21 bases in the middle. Written as DNA, the CDR3 is TGTGCTAGTGGTTTGGTACTCGGCGCACTACGATCCCTCTCCTACGAGCAGTACTTC. Its translation: CASGLVLGALRSLSYEQYF.

This clonotype is medium-sized (0.01 to 0.1%). This sequence joins TRBV29-1 and TRBJ2-3; weak D call: TRBD2 (5 bases). The CDR3 has 12 residues. Germline-derived CDR1 and CDR2 are SQVTM and ANQGSEA. V was trimmed by 3 bases and J by 1 base, leaving 5 bases between them. The CDR3 region is CSVDGGTDTQYF. For the CDR3, the DNA is TGCAGCGTTGACGGGGGCACAGATACGCAGTATTTT.

Points on this clonotype: A junction end diverges from the germline sequence, so it may reflect a read error. This chain connects TRBV10-3 to TRBJ2-5, with D hard to call. The CDR3 is 15 residues long. The germline V gene encodes CDR1 ENHRY and CDR2 SYGVKD. The CDR3 DNA follows: TGTGCCACCAAACAAGAAGGACGGGCGGAAGAGACCCATTACTTC. It yields the protein CATKQEGRAEETHYF.

Many counts were recorded for this clonotype. The chain joins TRBV2 to TRBJ1-1; TRBD1 is a possible D gene (6 bases). This CDR3 is 11 amino acids long. V lost 9 bases and J lost 5, with 10 bases in between. Germline-derived CDR1 and CDR2 are SNHLY and FYNNEI. The CDR3 DNA follows: TGTGCCAGTAGACAGGCGACTGAAGCTTTCTTT. This encodes CASRQATEAFF.

This clonotype was seen repeatedly, ten times or more. This chain links TRBV5-6 with TRBJ1-5; D remains unclear. The V and J ends lost 0 bases and 2 bases respectively, with 6 bases between them. The length of the CDR3 is 14 residues. Per the germline V gene, CDR1 is SGHDT and CDR2 is YYEEEE. CDR3 amino acids: CASSLGPGNQPQHF. The CDR3 nucleotides are TGTGCCAGCAGCTTGGGTCCGGGCAATCAGCCCCAGCATTTT.

This clonotype was seen ten or more times. J is TRBJ2-3 and V is TRBV4-1; D call uncertain. The CDR3 length is 15 residues. Looked up from germline, CDR1 is MGHRA and CDR2 is YSYEKL. V was pared by 4 bases and J by 0 bases, with 11 bases between. The CDR3 coding sequence is TGCGCCAGCAGCCGCCGGGCCCTAAGCACAGATACGCAGTATTTT. Its protein is CASSRRALSTDTQYF.

This clonotype was seen many times. The rearrangement uses TRBV27 and TRBJ2-3, with D perhaps matching TRBD1 or TRBD2 (5 bases each). V was trimmed by 0 bases and J by 6 bases, leaving 22 bases between them. The CDR3 sequence is 18 residues long. Germline V gives CDR1 MNHEY, CDR2 SMNVEV (reference sequence). In nucleotides, the CDR3 is TGTGCCAGCAGTTTATCGGTCCAAGGGGAAGTGGGGACGGATACGCAGTATTTT. It translates to CASSLSVQGEVGTDTQYF.

There are many counts of this clonotype. CDR3 amino acids: CSARAPGQGYGYTF. The CDR3 DNA follows: TGCAGTGCTCGCGCACCGGGACAGGGGTATGGCTACACCTTC. The V and J genes are TRBV20-1 and TRBJ1-2; TRBD1 agrees at 10 bases. V trimming: 5 bases; J trimming: 5 bases; junction bases outside the gene matches: 8. Germline values: CDR1 DFQATT, CDR2 SNEGSKA (reference sequence). The length of the CDR3 is 14 residues.

This clonotype was detected ten times or more. The V call is TRBV5-5, the J call TRBJ2-3; D perhaps matches TRBD1 (5 bases). The CDR3 contains 18 residues. Between the trimmed V and J ends, which lost 0 bases and 0 bases, there was a span of 17 bases. CDR1 is SGHKS and CDR2 is YYEKEE in the germline V gene (reference sequence). The CDR3 loop reads CASSLVAGGATSTDTQYF. In DNA form, the CDR3 reads TGTGCCAGCAGCTTGGTAGCTGGTGGGGCCACTAGCACAGATACGCAGTATTTT.

This clonotype was recorded at least ten times. Here the CDR3 DNA reads TGCAGTGCCCCGGCTGGCGGGGGCACAGATACGCAGTATTTT. Translated, it gives CSAPAGGGTDTQYF. The V gene is TRBV20-1, the J gene TRBJ2-3; possible D gene TRBD2, 6 bases. Per the germline V gene, CDR1 is DFQATT and CDR2 is SNEGSKA (reference sequence). The CDR3 loop spans 14 amino acids. V shed 6 bases and J shed 1 base, with 14 bases lying between them.

This clonotype was seen ten or more times. The gene calls are TRBV12-3 or TRBV12-4 and TRBJ1-5; D is undetermined. The CDR3 has 16 residues. V was cut by 3 bases and J by 3 bases, with 15 bases left in between. CDR3 nucleotide sequence: TGTGCCAGCAGTTTGTCCTACAGTGGGGTCAATCAGCCCCAGCATTTT. Amino acid sequence: CASSLSYSGVNQPQHF.

This clonotype was detected many times. For the CDR3, the DNA is TGTGCCAGCAGGGCGACAGGGGGCTCCTATGGCTACACCTTC. This gives the protein CASRATGGSYGYTF. V gene TRBV6-5 combines with J gene TRBJ1-2; TRBD1 matches 10 bases. Germline CDR1 MNHEY, CDR2 SVGAGI. The CDR3 is made up of 14 amino acids. Trimming cost V 6 bases and J 4 bases; bases outside gene matches: 5.

The chain has TRBV12-3 or TRBV12-4 and TRBJ2-2; TRBD1 or TRBD2 may be the D gene (5 bases each). This CDR3 is built from 15 residues. Trimming took off 3 bases at V and 6 bases at J, with 14 bases between the two ends. CDR3 in amino acids: CASSFYGRESGELFF. The CDR3 DNA reads as TGTGCCAGCAGTTTTTACGGCAGGGAGTCCGGGGAGCTGTTTTTT.

This clonotype was recorded at least ten times. The chain links TRBV19 to TRBJ1-6; 8 bases fit TRBD1. The CDR3 spans 15 residues. After removal of 2 bases from V and 8 bases from J, the junction contained 5 bases not matched to a gene. Germline V CDR1 and CDR2: LNHDA, SQIVND (reference sequence). DNA of the CDR3: TGTGCCAGTAGTATACAGGGGGCGCGGGATTCACCCCTCCACTTT. Its protein product is CASSIQGARDSPLHF.

This clonotype was picked up many times. The V gene is TRBV7-6, the J gene TRBJ2-3, with a possible D match to TRBD2 (7 bases). Germline V gene lookup returns CDR1 SGHVS and CDR2 FNYEAQ. V lost 4 bases to trimming and J lost 3 bases, with 11 bases between them. The CDR3 sequence is 14 residues long. The CDR3 region has the DNA TGTGCCAGCAGCTCGCGGGGGCTTACAGATACGCAGTATTTT. This gives the protein CASSSRGLTDTQYF.

This clonotype was picked up many times. The chain combines TRBV11-2 with TRBJ1-1; D perhaps matches TRBD1 (5 bases). With 5 bases removed from V and 2 bases from J, the gap between germline ends came to 12 bases. Germline V gene lookup returns CDR1 SGHAT and CDR2 FQNNGV. The CDR3 has 14 amino acids. CDR3 nucleotides: TGTGCCAGCAGCCAAACCAGGGCAAACACTGAAGCTTTCTTT. Translated: CASSQTRANTEAFF. The variable domain in full, completed from reference TRBV11-2 and TRBJ1-1, reads EAGVAQSPRYKIIEKRQSVAFWCNPISGHATLYWYQQILGQGPKLLIQFQNNGVVDDSQLPKDRFSAERLKGVDSTLKIQPAKLEDSAVYLCASSQTRANTEAFFGQGTRLTVV.

The sample holds a few counts of this clonotype. This chain connects TRBV5-6 to TRBJ2-7; no clear D. The V gene lost 5 bases and the J gene lost 6 bases, with 15 bases spanning the gap. CDR3 length equals 13 residues. Per germline, CDR1 SGHDT and CDR2 YYEEEE. CDR3 in amino acids: CASSLGQAGEQYF. As DNA, the CDR3 is TGTGCCAGCAGTCTAGGGCAGGCCGGCGAGCAGTACTTC.